Listed below are T cell receptor beta chains from one sample, sequenced in a study of cytomegalovirus exposure and HLA in healthy donors. Sequencing was performed with immunoSEQ multiplex PCR; in TCRdb, only in-frame clones are kept and a portion is missing. The sample carries under 130,000 clones, around 74% recorded once. Sequencing input: PBMCs. The receptors derive from a woman between 35 and 50 years old in good health and CMV-seropositive. Each CDR3 is given with its conserved first and last residue. The D gene is left open where the match is weak. Not every row has a clone size; where given, it reads once, few, many or a size class.

V	D	J	size	DNA	CDR3
TRBV19	TRBD1	TRBJ1-5	NA	TGTGCCAGTAGAGGACAGGCCAATCAGCCCCAGCATTTT	CASRGQANQPQHF
TRBV28	TRBD1	TRBJ2-7	NA	TGTGCCAGCAGCCCGGGACAGGGGCCCTACGAGCAGTACTTC	CASSPGQGPYEQYF
TRBV6-1	NA	TRBJ2-5	NA	TGTGCCAGCCCGGCAGGGTTCGGAGAGACCCAGTACTTC	CASPAGFGETQYF
TRBV5-1	NA	TRBJ2-3	NA	TGCGCCAGCAGCTTGCCTAGCGTTAGCACAGATACGCAGTATTTT	CASSLPSVSTDTQYF
TRBV7-9	NA	TRBJ1-6	NA	TGTTCCAGCAGCTTAGAGGGGTCCTATAATTCACCCCTCCACTTT	CSSSLEGSYNSPLHF
TRBV28	TRBD1	TRBJ1-2	once	TGTGCCAGCCACGGAAGGGACAGGGGGCAGGGGAGCTATAGCTACACCTTC	CASHGRDRGQGSYSYTF
TRBV5-4	NA	TRBJ2-7	NA	TGTGCCAGCAGCTCCTTAGCAGGGGGGCCGAGGGAGCAGTACTTC	CASSSLAGGPREQYF
TRBV5-1	TRBD2	TRBJ2-3	NA	TGCGCCAGCAGCTCATTAGTTGGCGGGAGACAGGATACGCAGTATTTT	CASSSLVGGRQDTQYF
TRBV27	NA	TRBJ1-5	few	TGTGCCAGCATGGGATCTGGGCAGGGGTATCAGCCCCAGCATTTT	CASMGSGQGYQPQHF
TRBV27	NA	TRBJ1-5	NA	TGTGCCAGCAGTTTAGGGGGGGGGCTACCCAATCAGCCCCAGCATTTT	CASSLGGGLPNQPQHF
TRBV27	TRBD1	TRBJ2-1	NA	TGTGCCAGCAGTTTATTTATCGGTACAGGGGTCTACAATGAGCAGTTCTTC	CASSLFIGTGVYNEQFF
TRBV5-1	NA	TRBJ2-3	NA	TGCGCCAGCAGCTTGGCCGGACAGCTCACAGATACGCAGTATTTT	CASSLAGQLTDTQYF
TRBV28	NA	TRBJ1-2	NA	TGTGCTATCGGACAAAACTATGGCTACACCTTC	CAIGQNYGYTF
TRBV6-1	NA	TRBJ1-1	few	TGTGCCAGCAGTCAATCCAACACTGAAGCTTTCTTT	CASSQSNTEAFF
TRBV5-1	NA	TRBJ2-1	NA	TGCGCCAGCAGCTTTCGGTCGCCGTACAATGAGCAGTTCTTC	CASSFRSPYNEQFF
TRBV18	NA	TRBJ2-5	NA	TGTGCCAGCTCACCACAACGGGAGACCCAGTACTTC	CASSPQRETQYF